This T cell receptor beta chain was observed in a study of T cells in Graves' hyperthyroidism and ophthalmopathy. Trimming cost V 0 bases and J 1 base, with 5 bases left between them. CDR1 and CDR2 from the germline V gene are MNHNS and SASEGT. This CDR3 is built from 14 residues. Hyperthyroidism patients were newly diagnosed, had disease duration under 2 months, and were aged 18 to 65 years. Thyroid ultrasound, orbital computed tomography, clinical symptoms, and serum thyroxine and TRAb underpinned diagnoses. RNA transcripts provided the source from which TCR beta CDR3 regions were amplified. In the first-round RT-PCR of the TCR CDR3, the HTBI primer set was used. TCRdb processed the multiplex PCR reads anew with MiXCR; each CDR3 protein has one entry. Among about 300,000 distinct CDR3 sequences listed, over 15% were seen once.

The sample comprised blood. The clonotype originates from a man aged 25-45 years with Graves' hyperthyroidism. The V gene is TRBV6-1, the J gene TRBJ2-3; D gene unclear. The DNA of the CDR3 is TGTGCCAGCAGTGAAGCATGGGGCACAGATACGCAGTATTTT. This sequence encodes CASSEAWGTDTQYF.